This TCR beta chain was sequenced during a study of vaccination and CD4 T cells after COVID-19. With regard to this clonotype: What it binds is not known.

Regarding the study as a whole: In convalescent patients, a median roughly 84% of post-vaccine SARS-CoV-2-reactive clones appeared only after vaccination.

The Oncomine TCR Beta short-read assay generated sequence data from the DNA of cultured CD4+ T cells. TCRdb processed the PCR reads anew with MiXCR; each CDR3 protein has one entry. The repertoire has roughly 18,000 distinct CDR3 sequences, 53% of them found once; the top ten carry 7.2%. Looked up from germline, CDR1 is MGHDK and CDR2 is SYGVNS. There are 14 residues in the CDR3. The ends lost 5 bases at V and 3 bases at J; junction bases unmatched: 7. Treatment described: approximately nine-day PBMC culture with coronavirus spike peptide pools or control peptides (ViraFEST assay). Positive PCR tests were logged from March through December 2020, ahead of US Alpha, Beta and Delta variants.

The material sequenced was CD4+ T cells from blood, cultured in vitro, taken before SARS-CoV-2 vaccination. The TCR comes from a human donor who had recovered from COVID-19. The chain combines TRBV25-1 with TRBJ2-7; 7 bases map to TRBD2. CDR3 nucleotides: TGTGCCAGCAGTCCTGTGGCTAGCGGCTACGAGCAGTACTTC. Amino acid sequence: CASSPVASGYEQYF.